This is a list of T cell receptor beta chains from one sample in a study of blood T cell repertoires in COVID-19. Produced via immunoSEQ multiplex PCR; TCRdb's table is partial and in-frame only. The sample lists 110,000 or so clones; about two thirds were seen once. The sequencing input was peripheral blood. These receptors all come from a woman aged 40 to 50 with acute or convalescent COVID-19. CDR3s include the opening cysteine and the closing phenylalanine or tryptophan. Each record gives: J gene, V gene, CDR3 protein.

>TRBJ1-1|TRBV6-5
CASSLDSRTEAFF
>TRBJ1-1|TRBV6-2/TRBV6-3
CASSYSDSHKAFF
>TRBJ2-7|TRBV2
CASRTSGGTYEQYF
>TRBJ2-2|TRBV3-1/TRBV3-2
CASSQGTGGTNTGELFF
>TRBJ2-7|TRBV11-3
CASSLEDNHSAYEQYF
>TRBJ1-1|TRBV19
CASRGGWTSNTEAFF
>TRBJ1-2|TRBV6-5
CASSTGAYGYTF
>TRBJ1-6|TRBV9
CASSASGATNSPLHF
>TRBJ2-2|TRBV10-2
CASSNRANTGELFF
>TRBJ1-3|TRBV7-2
CASSHGQISGNTIYF
>TRBJ1-1|TRBV6-5
CASRSWTVGTEAFF
>TRBJ1-1|TRBV29-1
CSAAQALNTEAFF
>TRBJ2-1|TRBV6-1
CASSEYGNNEQFF
>TRBJ2-5|TRBV5-1
CASSLRIAGGQETQYF
>TRBJ1-1|TRBV7-3
CASLSDRANTEAFF
>TRBJ1-1|TRBV5-1
CASSLGTGGTEAFF
>TRBJ1-1|TRBV4-3
CASSPEYRGGGTEAFF
>TRBJ2-5|TRBV11-2
CASSLAGGRETQYF
>TRBJ1-1|TRBV27
CASRASGGINTEAFF
>TRBJ1-2|TRBV3-1/TRBV3-2
CASSQEVQPPYTF
>TRBJ1-4|TRBV9
CASSAATGGEKLFF
>TRBJ1-1|TRBV30
CAWSGGRGGYTEAFF
>TRBJ2-3|TRBV9
CASSSLAGGSTDTQYF
>TRBJ1-1|TRBV4-2
CASSQDRRGTEAFF
>TRBJ2-2|TRBV5-1
CASRPTGTGELFF
>TRBJ1-1|TRBV28
CASSLSGMGAFF
>TRBJ2-1|TRBV9
CASSVESGGYEQFF
>TRBJ2-1|TRBV3-1/TRBV3-2
CASSHLRSLDLYNEQFF
>TRBJ2-7|TRBV21-1
CASSKGGSGTANPLTSYEQYF
>TRBJ2-3|TRBV21-1
CASSNRGQRTDTQYF
>TRBJ1-4|TRBV12-3/TRBV12-4
CASSFGLEAKLFF
>TRBJ2-2|TRBV5-1
CASRTGTGELFF
>TRBJ1-3|TRBV15
CATSRGGAGNTIYF
>TRBJ1-1|TRBV28
CASNPDRATEAFF
>TRBJ1-6|TRBV28
CASSSQIPLHF
>TRBJ1-1|TRBV7-6
CASSFDRDSTEAFF
>TRBJ1-6|TRBV11-1
CASSLAGSESPLHF
>TRBJ2-5|TRBV5-1
CASSFGTGGETQYF
>TRBJ2-5|TRBV7-2
CASSPHLPVVSVETQYF
>TRBJ2-5|TRBV5-4
CASSPGHLKETQYF
>TRBJ2-3|TRBV9
CASSVDAGGYTDTQYF
>TRBJ2-5|TRBV5-1
CASSSTGSQETQYF
>TRBJ2-2|TRBV28
CASRRGSTGELFF
>TRBJ1-1|TRBV7-9
CASSFRDTEAFF
>TRBJ1-1|TRBV6-2/TRBV6-3
CASSPPPRGGTEAFF
>TRBJ1-1|TRBV12-3/TRBV12-4
CASRATGGTEAFF
>TRBJ2-1|TRBV9
CASSVAPSGGGAGDEQFF
>TRBJ2-5|TRBV5-4
CASSLASVEETQYF
>TRBJ2-2|TRBV11-3
CASSSQGLAGGLLNTGELFF
>TRBJ2-5|TRBV2
CASSESGQMVTQYF
>TRBJ1-2|TRBV7-2
CASSSGTGNGYTF
>TRBJ2-2|TRBV11-2
CASSLVAGDNGELFF
>TRBJ1-5|TRBV15
CATSGWDTVSNQPQHF
>TRBJ1-3|TRBV9
CASSPRLELGNTIYF
>TRBJ2-5|TRBV5-1
CASSSNTGVTETQYF
>TRBJ2-7|TRBV7-2
CASSLVFSYEQYF
>TRBJ1-2|TRBV4-1
CASSQDQGTVRGYTF
>TRBJ2-1|TRBV10-3
CAISESGTDYNEQFF
>TRBJ2-3|TRBV7-8
CASSLVGGPDTQYF